Listed here are 4 T cell receptor beta chains from one sample, sequenced in a study of blood T cell repertoires in COVID-19. TCRdb's copy holds only in-frame clones and misses some; the assay was immunoSEQ multiplex PCR. The top ten hold about 4.9% of the sample, which has roughly 200,000 clones, approximately 81% seen once. The sample taken for sequencing was peripheral blood. The source of these receptors is a woman older than 75 with acute or convalescent COVID-19.

V is TRBV27 and J is TRBJ2-1, with 7 bases lining up with TRBD2. This CDR3 contains 18 residues. J was trimmed by 4 bases and V by 5 bases; bases with no gene match: 17. Germline-derived CDR1 and CDR2 are MNHEY and SMNVEV (reference sequence). Written as DNA, the CDR3 is TGTGCCAGCAGTCCAAGGCGGTGGGGGGGACTTTTTTACAATGAGCAGTTCTTC. It yields the protein CASSPRRWGGLFYNEQFF.

V usage is TRBV18 and J usage is TRBJ1-5; TRBD1 matches at 7 bases. V dropped 4 bases and J dropped 4; count of bases not matched to a gene: 4. Germline-derived CDR1 and CDR2 are KGHSH and LQKENI. The CDR3 is 14 amino acids. Here the CDR3 DNA reads TGTGCCAGCTCACAGGGGGCGGTGAATCAGCCCCAGCATTTT. Translating it yields CASSQGAVNQPQHF.

The count of this clone is one. V usage is TRBV5-4 and J usage is TRBJ2-1; TRBD2 agrees at 13 bases. Per germline, CDR1 SGHNT and CDR2 YYREEE (reference sequence). CDR3 length equals 17 residues. Germline trimming cut 4 bases from V and 5 bases from J; bases unmatched to any gene: 9. The CDR3 sequence: CASSPGLAGSTNNEQFF. Written as DNA, the CDR3 is TGTGCCAGCAGCCCGGGACTAGCGGGATCGACTAACAATGAGCAGTTCTTC.

The CDR3 DNA reads as TGTGCCAGCTCACCCGGGTGGAGCTCTGGAAACACCATATATTTT. Translated: CASSPGWSSGNTIYF. This chain joins TRBV18 and TRBJ1-3, with D unclear. CDR1 KGHSH and CDR2 LQKENI come from the germline V gene. The germline V and J ends were trimmed by 3 bases and 0 bases, with 9 bases remaining between them. This CDR3 is 15 amino acids long.